Sequencing of this TCR beta chain was carried out in a study of T cell clones after liver transplantation. Turning to the study itself: Samples came from ITN030ST, which attempted immunosuppression withdrawal within 2 years of liver transplantation. Patients counted as tolerant after at least one year off all immunosuppression, enzymes not exceeding twice normal.

Germline CDR1 and CDR2: MDHEN and SYDVKM. The CDR3 runs to 15 residues. V gave up 6 bases and J gave up 1 base, with 15 bases separating them. Study-level results: A larger donor-reactive than third-party decline suggested partial antigen-specific deletion.

Sequencing used immunoSEQ multiplex PCR; TCRdb keeps in-frame clones, though not all of them. The sample includes approximately 75,000 clones, about 80% of them seen just once. Of note for this clone: No antigen is known for it.

The sequence was obtained from a human patient who received a liver transplant. Part of the T cell pool may stem from the graft donor. The V call is TRBV28, the J call TRBJ1-1; D call uncertain. The sequencing used CD4+ T cells from blood, collected 12 months after liver transplant. The CDR3 reads CASSILTVRNTEAFF. For the CDR3, the DNA is TGTGCCAGCAGCATACTGACGGTTAGGAACACTGAAGCTTTCTTT. The variable domain in full, completed from reference TRBV28 and TRBJ1-1, reads DVKVTQSSRYLVKRTGEKVFLECVQDMDHENMFWYRQDPGLGLRLIYFSYDVKMKEKGDIPEGYSVSREKKERFSLILESASTNQTSMYLCASSILTVRNTEAFFGQGTRLTVV.